These T cell receptor beta chains were read from a single sample in a study of identical twins. TCRdb redid the calling of the 5' RACE reads with MiXCR, one entry per CDR3 protein. The table records 200,000 to 250,000 distinct CDR3 sequences, about 7.3% of them present only once. Separately, the same data were catalogued under a study of yellow fever vaccine responses in identical twins.

Material for sequencing was memory (CD45RO+) T cells sorted from blood. Receptor source: a woman under 30 in good health. CDR3s include the opening cysteine and the closing phenylalanine or tryptophan. Fields, in order: J gene, D gene, V gene, clone size, CDR3 protein, CDR3 DNA. The D gene is left open where the match is weak. Only part of the rows carry a size: once, few, many, or a class if the clone is expanded.

>TRBJ2-7|TRBD1|TRBV20-1|many
CSATRDSRYEQYF
TGCAGTGCGACCCGGGACAGCCGATACGAGCAGTACTTC
>TRBJ1-2|NA|TRBV11-2|few
CASSPGQSQTNYGYTF
TGTGCCAGCAGCCCCGGACAGAGTCAAACTAACTATGGCTACACCTTC
>TRBJ2-5|NA|TRBV4-1|many
CASSQDIGGGETQYF
TGCGCCAGCAGCCAAGATATAGGGGGTGGGGAGACCCAGTACTTC
>TRBJ2-2|TRBD2|TRBV7-8|few
CASSTGTSGHGTGELFF
TGTGCCAGCAGCACCGGGACTAGCGGGCACGGGACCGGGGAGCTGTTTTTT
>TRBJ2-4|NA|TRBV5-6|few
CASSLRELAKNIQYF
TGTGCCAGCAGCCTCCGGGAGCTAGCCAAAAACATTCAGTACTTC
>TRBJ1-1|NA|TRBV5-5|few
CASSGTLTLGTEAFF
TGTGCCAGCAGCGGGACACTAACTCTGGGCACTGAAGCTTTCTTT
>TRBJ1-1|TRBD1|TRBV10-3|many
CATGTVAPMNTEAFF
TGTGCCACCGGGACAGTCGCCCCAATGAACACTGAAGCTTTCTTT
>TRBJ1-5|NA|TRBV20-1|many
CSARVARGGNQPQHF
TGCAGTGCTAGAGTGGCCCGTGGGGGCAATCAGCCCCAGCATTTT
>TRBJ2-2|NA|TRBV24-1|many
CATSDPSTATGELFF
TGTGCCACCAGTGATCCATCGACAGCTACCGGGGAGCTGTTTTTT
>TRBJ1-2|TRBD1|TRBV29-1|many
CSVEAKGANYGYTF
TGCAGCGTTGAAGCGAAGGGGGCGAACTATGGCTACACCTTC
>TRBJ2-1|TRBD2|TRBV29-1|few
CSGEGGRNEQFF
TGCAGCGGTGAGGGAGGGAGGAATGAGCAGTTCTTC
>TRBJ1-6|TRBD1|TRBV6-5|few
CASSYPGTELGGPLHF
TGTGCCAGCAGTTACCCAGGGACAGAGCTAGGAGGACCCCTCCACTTT
>TRBJ2-7|TRBD1|TRBV10-3|many
CATGTVYEQYF
TGTGCCACTGGGACAGTCTACGAGCAGTACTTC
>TRBJ2-1|NA|TRBV6-4|NA
CASSDGVNNEQFF
TGTGCCAGCAGTGACGGGGTGAACAATGAGCAGTTCTTC
>TRBJ2-1|NA|TRBV11-2|NA
CASSRRAGSSYNEQFF
TGTGCCAGCAGCCGGAGGGCAGGGAGCTCCTACAATGAGCAGTTCTTC
>TRBJ1-3|NA|TRBV10-1|few
CASSLEYTSGNTIYF
TGCGCCAGTAGTTTAGAGTATACCTCTGGAAACACCATATATTTT
>TRBJ2-3|NA|TRBV6-4|few
CASSEHGTTSTDTQYF
TGTGCCAGCAGTGAGCACGGGACCACTAGCACAGATACGCAGTATTTT